Shown below are 15 T cell receptor beta chains from a single sample sequenced in a study of T cells after yellow fever vaccination. A single record per CDR3 protein comes from TCRdb applying MiXCR to the 5' RACE reads. The table lists hundreds of thousands of distinct CDR3 sequences, 12% of them singletons. Sequencing was performed on PBMCs, taken on the day of the yellow fever booster vaccination. The receptors here all came from a man aged 25-40 years who received the YFV17D yellow fever vaccine.

The V call is TRBV7-6, the J call TRBJ2-1; D call uncertain. Trimming removed 5 bases from V and 8 bases from J, with 22 bases in between. CDR1 and CDR2 from the germline V gene are SGHVS and FNYEAQ. This CDR3 has 16 amino acids. CDR3 protein: CASSPLVVTSFHEQFF. In nucleotides, the CDR3 is TGTGCCAGCAGCCCCCTGGTCGTGACCTCGTTTCATGAGCAGTTCTTC.

This clonotype was seen more than once but under ten times. The rearrangement joins TRBV6-1 to TRBJ2-7; 10 nucleotides align to TRBD2. The ends lost 5 bases at V and 0 bases at J; junction bases unmatched: 7. Looked up from germline, CDR1 is MNHNS and CDR2 is SASEGT. The CDR3 length is 16 residues. As DNA, the CDR3 is TGTGCCAGCAGTCCCCTAGCGGGAGTTACCTCCTACGAGCAGTACTTC. It codes for CASSPLAGVTSYEQYF.

The gene calls are TRBV7-2 and TRBJ1-2; TRBD1 aligns across 9 bases. CDR3 size: 14 residues. The germline CDR1 and CDR2 sequences are SGHTA and FQGNSA. Unmatched junction bases numbered 3, after V lost 3 bases and J lost 4 bases. In DNA, the CDR3 is TGTGCCAGCAGCTTGAACAGGGGGCTCTATGGCTACACCTTC. This gives the protein CASSLNRGLYGYTF.

This clonotype was seen a handful of times. V usage is TRBV6-2 or TRBV6-3 and J usage is TRBJ2-1; perhaps D is TRBD1 or TRBD2 (6 bases each). V was shortened by 4 bases and J by 0 bases, with 13 bases between the two germline ends. In germline, CDR1 is MNHEY, CDR2 SVGEGT. The CDR3 contains 16 residues. CDR3 residues: CASSSIGGSSYNEQFF. CDR3 DNA: TGTGCCAGCAGTTCAATAGGGGGGAGCTCCTACAATGAGCAGTTCTTC.

The V and J genes are TRBV30 and TRBJ2-2; D remains unclear. The CDR3 has 15 residues. V was trimmed by 0 bases and J by 2 bases, leaving 10 bases between them. The germline gives CDR1 GTSNPN, CDR2 SVGIG (reference sequence). CDR3 in amino acids: CAWSVRVFNTGELFF. The DNA of the CDR3 is TGTGCCTGGAGTGTACGGGTTTTCAACACCGGGGAGCTGTTTTTT.

Only a few counts were recorded for this clonotype. The chain links TRBV24-1 to TRBJ2-5, with 8 nucleotides matching TRBD2. Germline CDR1 reads KGHDR; CDR2 reads SFDVKD. This CDR3 region has 16 residues. J gave up 1 base and V 4 bases, and 7 bases lay outside the gene matches. CDR3 DNA sequence: TGTGCCACCAGTGAAAACGGGGCGGGGGGCCAAGAGACCCAGTACTTC. Its protein is CATSENGAGGQETQYF.

A few counts support this clonotype. V gene TRBV30 combines with J gene TRBJ2-7; TRBD1 agrees at 10 bases. With V trimmed by 1 base and J by 3 bases, 9 bases remained unmatched. Looked up from germline, CDR1 is GTSNPN and CDR2 is SVGIG (reference sequence). The length of the CDR3 is 16 residues. The CDR3 region is CAWSGHGWTGGYEQYF. Here the CDR3 DNA reads TGTGCCTGGAGTGGCCATGGGTGGACAGGGGGCTACGAGCAGTACTTC.

The V call is TRBV20-1, the J call TRBJ2-1; D gene uncertain. This CDR3 region has 13 residues. The V end was cut by 4 bases, the J end by 0 bases, with 7 bases between. Germline assignment: CDR1 DFQATT and CDR2 SNEGSKA (reference sequence). The CDR3 reads CSATPGSYNEQFF. In DNA, the CDR3 is TGCAGTGCTACCCCAGGCTCCTACAATGAGCAGTTCTTC.

This clonotype was counted many times. This rearrangement joins TRBV19 to TRBJ1-1; a weak D match, TRBD1 (6 bases). This CDR3 is 11 amino acids long. Germline values: CDR1 LNHDA, CDR2 SQIVND (reference sequence). The V end was cut by 8 bases, the J end by 5 bases, with 9 bases between. CDR3 loop: CASARGTEAFF. The CDR3 DNA follows: TGTGCCAGTGCAAGGGGGACTGAAGCTTTCTTT.

This clonotype was observed a handful of times. This chain uses TRBV20-1 with TRBJ2-4; 10 bases match TRBD1. The CDR3 length is 13 residues. Germline values: CDR1 DFQATT, CDR2 SNEGSKA (reference sequence). V lost 5 bases to trimming and J lost 7 bases; unmatched junction nucleotides: 5. The chain's CDR3 is CSASPGQGNIQYF. Written as DNA, the CDR3 is TGCAGTGCTTCTCCGGGACAGGGGAACATTCAGTACTTC.

This clonotype was counted at least ten times. The V call is TRBV23-1, the J call TRBJ2-1; either TRBD1 or TRBD2 may supply D (5 bases each). TRBV23-1 is classed as an ORF, of uncertain function. This CDR3 spans 16 amino acids. V was shortened by 1 base and J by 4 bases, with 14 bases between the two germline ends. CDR3 bases: TGCGCCAGCAGTCAATTTCCCGGGACGGGTTACAATGAGCAGTTCTTC. Translation: CASSQFPGTGYNEQFF.

This clonotype was detected only a few times. This chain connects TRBV20-1 to TRBJ2-3, with D possibly being TRBD1 (5 bases). Germline lookup yields CDR1 DFQATT and CDR2 SNEGSKA (reference sequence). Trimming shortened V by 4 bases and J by 2 bases, and 16 bases separated the two germline ends. The CDR3 consists of 15 residues. In nucleotides, the CDR3 is TGCAGTGCTACTCCCATTGACAGATACACAGATACGCAGTATTTT. It encodes CSATPIDRYTDTQYF.

In this sample, this clonotype turned up a few times. The chain employs TRBV9 and TRBJ2-7; D might be TRBD1 (5 bases). Germline values: CDR1 SGDLS, CDR2 YYNGEE. The V gene lost 3 bases and the J gene lost 0 bases, with 13 bases spanning the gap. The CDR3 has 15 residues. The CDR3 reads CASSERQSPSYEQYF. The CDR3, as DNA: TGTGCCAGCAGCGAACGACAGAGTCCCTCCTACGAGCAGTACTTC.

This clonotype was seen a few times. DNA of the CDR3: TGTGCCAGCAGTACGGACAGGGGGCGCGGCTACGAGCAGTACTTC. Translated, it gives CASSTDRGRGYEQYF. This rearrangement joins TRBV6-1 to TRBJ2-7, with 11 bases identical to TRBD1. The germline gives CDR1 MNHNS, CDR2 SASEGT. Losses at the gene ends were 5 bases for V and 3 bases for J; bases not matched to a gene: 6. The length of the CDR3 is 15 residues.

The J gene is TRBJ2-7, the V gene TRBV28; TRBD1 might be the D (5 bases). CDR1 and CDR2 (germline): MDHEN, SYDVKM. The CDR3 length is 15 residues. V was cut by 2 bases and J by 1 base, with 12 bases left in between. Written as DNA, the CDR3 is TGTGCCAGCAGTTTAAGGGGAAGGGGATCCTACGAGCAGTACTTC. It codes for CASSLRGRGSYEQYF.